Listed below are T cell receptor beta chains from one sample, sequenced in a study of long-term antiretroviral therapy in people with HIV. Some clones are missing from TCRdb's copy, which holds only in-frame ones; the method was immunoSEQ multiplex PCR. In the table there are some 33,000 clones, 95% to 97% of which are singletons. The sequencing here drew on unsorted PBMCs, taken 6.6 years after starting antiretroviral therapy. The receptors come from a man aged 30-40 years with HIV. CDR3s include the opening cysteine and the closing phenylalanine or tryptophan. Each record gives: J gene, clone size, D gene, V gene, CDR3 protein, CDR3 DNA. A D gene is named only where the DNA matches it firmly. Rows may omit the clone size; those that give it use once, few, many or a size class.

J: TRBJ1-2
size: NA
D: TRBD1
V: TRBV11-2
CDR3: CASSWDRVTYGYTF
DNA: TGTGCCAGCAGCTGGGACAGGGTAACCTATGGCTACACCTTC

J: TRBJ2-7
size: NA
D: NA
V: TRBV7-6
CDR3: CASSLDSSYEQYF
DNA: TGTGCCAGCAGCTTAGATAGCTCCTACGAGCAGTACTTC

J: TRBJ1-2
size: NA
D: NA
V: TRBV9
CDR3: CASSLDSFDGYTF
DNA: TGTGCCAGCAGCCTGGACAGTTTCGACGGCTACACCTTC

J: TRBJ1-1
size: once
D: TRBD1
V: TRBV5-8
CDR3: CASRPPPPGGRGMNTEAFF
DNA: TGTGCCAGCCGTCCCCCTCCCCCCGGTGGCAGGGGGATGAACACTGAAGCTTTCTTT

J: TRBJ1-1
size: NA
D: NA
V: TRBV11-1
CDR3: CASSLFRGTEAFF
DNA: TGTGCCAGCAGCTTATTCCGGGGGACTGAAGCTTTCTTT

J: TRBJ2-5
size: NA
D: NA
V: TRBV27
CDR3: CASSLIWGETQYF
DNA: TGTGCCAGCAGTTTAATCTGGGGCGAGACCCAGTACTTC

J: TRBJ2-7
size: once
D: NA
V: TRBV11-3
CDR3: CASSLAGNGGGEQYF
DNA: TGTGCCAGCAGCTTAGCCGGTAACGGGGGCGGCGAGCAGTACTTC

J: TRBJ1-1
size: NA
D: NA
V: TRBV2
CDR3: CASKRGALNTEAFF
DNA: TGTGCCAGCAAGCGGGGGGCCCTGAACACTGAAGCTTTCTTT

J: TRBJ2-7
size: NA
D: NA
V: TRBV4-2
CDR3: CASSQDTGSDEQYF
DNA: TGTGCCAGCAGCCAAGATACAGGGAGCGACGAGCAGTACTTC

J: TRBJ1-6
size: NA
D: NA
V: TRBV4-3
CDR3: CASSQDRPTAGSPLHF
DNA: TGCGCCAGCAGCCAAGATAGGCCGACCGCGGGATCACCCCTCCACTTT

J: TRBJ2-7
size: once
D: NA
V: TRBV18
CDR3: CASSPGTPQTYEQYF
DNA: TGTGCCAGCTCGCCCGGGACACCTCAAACCTACGAGCAGTACTTC

J: TRBJ2-7
size: NA
D: NA
V: TRBV19
CDR3: CASSGLAGLEQYF
DNA: TGTGCCAGTAGTGGCTTAGCAGGGCTAGAGCAGTACTTC

J: TRBJ2-3
size: NA
D: TRBD1
V: TRBV4-3
CDR3: CASSQGLGGSENTDTQYF
DNA: TGCGCCAGCAGCCAAGGCTTAGGGGGCTCCGAGAATACAGATACGCAGTATTTT

J: TRBJ2-3
size: NA
D: NA
V: TRBV2
CDR3: CASSENRRDTQYF
DNA: TGTGCCAGCAGTGAAAACCGGCGGGATACGCAGTATTTT

J: TRBJ2-5
size: NA
D: NA
V: TRBV6-5
CDR3: CASSYSLKETQYF
DNA: TGTGCCAGCAGTTACTCGTTGAAAGAGACCCAGTACTTC

J: TRBJ2-1
size: once
D: NA
V: TRBV7-6
CDR3: CASSLAGATYNEQFF
DNA: TGTGCCAGCAGCTTAGCGGGTGCGACCTACAATGAGCAGTTCTTC

J: TRBJ2-7
size: NA
D: NA
V: TRBV7-9
CDR3: CASSLIVRHEQYF
DNA: TGTGCCAGCAGCTTGATCGTCCGGCACGAGCAGTACTTC

J: TRBJ2-7
size: once
D: NA
V: TRBV7-6
CDR3: CASSLGPSYEQYF
DNA: TGTGCCAGCAGCTTAGGCCCAAGCTACGAGCAGTACTTC

J: TRBJ2-3
size: NA
D: TRBD2
V: TRBV7-6
CDR3: CASSTPSGRAQTDTQYF
DNA: TGTGCCAGCAGCACTCCTAGCGGGAGGGCCCAGACAGATACGCAGTATTTT

J: TRBJ2-5
size: NA
D: TRBD1
V: TRBV5-1
CDR3: CASSTRQGKETQYF
DNA: TGCGCCAGCAGCACCCGACAGGGGAAAGAGACCCAGTACTTC

J: TRBJ1-1
size: NA
D: NA
V: TRBV28
CDR3: CASSFPLRTANTEAFF
DNA: TGTGCCAGCAGTTTCCCCCTCAGGACAGCCAACACTGAAGCTTTCTTT

J: TRBJ2-5
size: once
D: TRBD1
V: TRBV5-6
CDR3: CASSSTRTGRETQYF
DNA: TGTGCCAGCAGCTCTACCCGGACAGGTAGAGAGACCCAGTACTTC

J: TRBJ1-6
size: NA
D: NA
V: TRBV27
CDR3: CASSRGVGSPLHF
DNA: TGTGCCAGCAGTCGGGGGGTAGGATCACCCCTCCACTTT

J: TRBJ2-2
size: once
D: NA
V: TRBV7-2
CDR3: CASSSGQTGELFF
DNA: TGTGCCAGCAGCTCTGGACAGACCGGGGAGCTGTTTTTT

J: TRBJ1-1
size: NA
D: TRBD1
V: TRBV9
CDR3: CASSDRDRAMVAFF
DNA: TGTGCCAGCAGCGACCGGGACAGGGCCATGGTAGCTTTCTTT

J: TRBJ2-7
size: NA
D: NA
V: TRBV28
CDR3: CASRTVRDRGYEQYF
DNA: TGTGCCAGCAGAACAGTCCGGGACCGTGGCTACGAGCAGTACTTC

J: TRBJ1-1
size: NA
D: NA
V: TRBV9
CDR3: CASSVEGGADTEAFF
DNA: TGTGCCAGCAGCGTAGAAGGAGGGGCCGACACTGAAGCTTTCTTT

J: TRBJ2-7
size: NA
D: TRBD2
V: TRBV7-8
CDR3: CASSRPPGGRGFGEQYF
DNA: TGTGCCAGCAGCCGCCCCCCCGGCGGGAGAGGGTTCGGCGAGCAGTACTTC

J: TRBJ2-5
size: NA
D: NA
V: TRBV6-6
CDR3: CASRRGQETQYF
DNA: TGTGCCAGCCGCCGGGGGCAAGAGACCCAGTACTTC

J: TRBJ1-3
size: NA
D: NA
V: TRBV6-5
CDR3: CASLDSGNTIYF
DNA: TGTGCCAGCCTCGACTCTGGAAACACCATATATTTT

J: TRBJ1-1
size: NA
D: NA
V: TRBV18
CDR3: CASSPDSSPNTEAFF
DNA: TGTGCCAGCTCACCTGATTCGAGCCCGAACACTGAAGCTTTCTTT

J: TRBJ2-1
size: NA
D: NA
V: TRBV7-9
CDR3: CASSQEGGDEQFF
DNA: TGTGCCAGCAGCCAAGAGGGCGGCGATGAGCAGTTCTTC

J: TRBJ1-3
size: once
D: NA
V: TRBV10-3
CDR3: CAIRTGNSGNTIYF
DNA: TGTGCCATCAGAACAGGGAACTCTGGAAACACCATATATTTT

J: TRBJ2-7
size: NA
D: NA
V: TRBV18
CDR3: CASSDGLYEQYF
DNA: TGTGCCAGCTCGGACGGATTATACGAGCAGTACTTC

J: TRBJ1-2
size: NA
D: TRBD1
V: TRBV28
CDR3: CASRQYGQGGYGYTF
DNA: TGTGCCAGCAGGCAATACGGACAGGGGGGCTATGGCTACACCTTC

J: TRBJ1-5
size: NA
D: NA
V: TRBV4-1
CDR3: CASSQGQWGDQPQHF
DNA: TGCGCCAGCAGCCAAGGCCAGTGGGGCGATCAGCCCCAGCATTTT

J: TRBJ2-2
size: once
D: NA
V: TRBV5-1
CDR3: CASGESNTGELFF
DNA: TGCGCCAGCGGGGAGTCGAACACCGGGGAGCTGTTTTTT

J: TRBJ2-1
size: NA
D: TRBD2
V: TRBV9
CDR3: CASSVVSGGLTNEQFF
DNA: TGTGCCAGCAGCGTAGTTAGCGGGGGATTAACTAATGAGCAGTTCTTC

J: TRBJ2-2
size: NA
D: TRBD2
V: TRBV9
CDR3: CASSVPLAGTNTGELFF
DNA: TGTGCCAGCAGCGTCCCCCTAGCGGGTACGAACACCGGGGAGCTGTTTTTT

J: TRBJ2-7
size: NA
D: NA
V: TRBV2
CDR3: CASTEDSSYEQYF
DNA: TGTGCCAGCACTGAGGACAGCTCCTACGAGCAGTACTTC

J: TRBJ2-7
size: NA
D: NA
V: TRBV30
CDR3: CAWSVMEKRSYEQYF
DNA: TGTGCCTGGAGTGTAATGGAAAAGAGGTCCTACGAGCAGTACTTC

J: TRBJ2-1
size: NA
D: NA
V: TRBV6-1
CDR3: CASSELRVSSYNEQFF
DNA: TGTGCCAGCAGTGAATTGCGTGTGAGCTCCTACAATGAGCAGTTCTTC

J: TRBJ2-7
size: once
D: NA
V: TRBV9
CDR3: CASSPKGGFYEQYF
DNA: TGTGCCAGCAGCCCAAAGGGGGGGTTCTACGAGCAGTACTTC

J: TRBJ1-2
size: NA
D: NA
V: TRBV7-9
CDR3: CASSYDDRPYYGYTF
DNA: TGTGCCAGCAGCTATGACGACAGGCCCTACTATGGCTACACCTTC

J: TRBJ2-1
size: once
D: NA
V: TRBV4-2
CDR3: CASSQGYNEQFF
DNA: TGTGCCAGCAGCCAAGGTTACAATGAGCAGTTCTTC

J: TRBJ1-5
size: NA
D: NA
V: TRBV6-6
CDR3: CASSSSDSPLGPQHF
DNA: TGTGCCAGCAGCTCCTCCGACAGCCCCCTGGGGCCCCAGCATTTT

J: TRBJ1-3
size: NA
D: NA
V: TRBV6-1
CDR3: CASNEPSSGNTIYF
DNA: TGTGCCAGCAATGAGCCTAGCTCTGGAAACACCATATATTTT

J: TRBJ2-3
size: NA
D: TRBD2
V: TRBV11-2
CDR3: CASSLLGGDVDTQYF
DNA: TGTGCCAGCAGCTTATTGGGGGGGGACGTAGATACGCAGTATTTT

J: TRBJ2-2
size: NA
D: TRBD1
V: TRBV4-3
CDR3: CASSKDRVRAGELFF
DNA: TGCGCCAGCAGCAAAGACAGGGTGCGGGCCGGGGAGCTGTTTTTT

J: TRBJ1-2
size: NA
D: TRBD1
V: TRBV5-1
CDR3: CASSLRGQGSYGYTF
DNA: TGCGCCAGCAGCTTGCGGGGACAGGGATCCTATGGCTACACCTTC

J: TRBJ1-3
size: NA
D: NA
V: TRBV7-9
CDR3: CASSLGSGPGNTIYF
DNA: TGTGCCAGCAGCTTAGGGTCCGGGCCTGGAAACACCATATATTTT

J: TRBJ1-4
size: NA
D: TRBD1
V: TRBV29-1
CDR3: CSVGGTGGGIDEKLFF
DNA: TGCAGCGTTGGTGGGACAGGGGGCGGCATTGATGAAAAACTGTTTTTT

J: TRBJ2-7
size: NA
D: NA
V: TRBV6-1
CDR3: CASSDRTVTRYEQYF
DNA: TGTGCCAGCAGTGACAGGACCGTCACGCGATACGAGCAGTACTTC

J: TRBJ1-4
size: once
D: TRBD1
V: TRBV4-3
CDR3: CASSQDLLRGRGNEKLFF
DNA: TGCGCCAGCAGCCAAGATTTGCTCAGGGGCAGGGGGAATGAAAAACTGTTTTTT

J: TRBJ1-6
size: NA
D: TRBD1
V: TRBV5-6
CDR3: CASSSGQGNSPLHF
DNA: TGTGCCAGCAGCTCCGGACAGGGGAATTCACCCCTCCACTTT

J: TRBJ1-2
size: NA
D: NA
V: TRBV18
CDR3: CASSPGPDGYTF
DNA: TGTGCCAGCTCACCAGGGCCTGATGGCTACACCTTC

J: TRBJ1-5
size: once
D: TRBD1
V: TRBV27
CDR3: CASSGTGRNNQPQHF
DNA: TGTGCCAGCAGTGGGACAGGGAGGAACAATCAGCCCCAGCATTTT

J: TRBJ1-1
size: once
D: NA
V: TRBV30
CDR3: CAWSDGDTEAFF
DNA: TGTGCCTGGAGTGATGGGGACACTGAAGCTTTCTTT